A single sample is the source of the 24 T cell receptor beta chains below, sequenced in a study of regulatory T cells in long-lasting Graves disease. Researchers made TCR beta libraries by using iRepertoire HTBI primers and running Arm-PCR on CDR3 regions. MiXCR, applied by TCRdb to the multiplex PCR reads, yields one record per CDR3 protein. The table lists about 430,000 distinct CDR3 sequences, approximately 15% of them singletons, with roughly 7.7% in the top ten. Time point: newly diagnosed GD, antithyroid drugs for less than 3 months. Making the TCR library involved RNA that had been extracted from PBMCs. The same sample was also studied in work on T cells in Graves' hyperthyroidism and ophthalmopathy.

The sequencing here drew on peripheral blood mononuclear cells (PBMCs), taken at new diagnosis, from a patient treated with antithyroid drugs. These receptor sequences come from a woman aged 40 to 50 with Graves disease.

Ten or more counts support this clonotype. This chain joins TRBV7-6 and TRBJ1-5; D is uncertain. V shed 0 bases and J shed 3 bases, with 12 bases lying between them. CDR1 and CDR2 from the germline V gene are SGHVS and FNYEAQ. This CDR3 is 16 amino acids long. The CDR3 DNA reads as TGTGCCAGCAGCTTAGCGGGAGGGAGTTACAATCAGCCCCAGCATTTT. Translated, it gives CASSLAGGSYNQPQHF.

This clonotype has only a few counts. This chain links TRBV5-4 with TRBJ2-2, with TRBD2 matching 9 bases. V lost 3 bases, J lost 5 bases, and 5 bases stayed unmatched. Germline-derived CDR1 and CDR2 are SGHNT and YYREEE (reference sequence). The CDR3 is 15 residues long. This CDR3 reads CASSSSGRRTGELFF. DNA for the CDR3: TGTGCCAGCAGCTCCAGCGGGAGGAGGACCGGGGAGCTGTTTTTT. Complete variable domain (other parts from reference TRBV5-4 and TRBJ2-2): ETGVTQSPTHLIKTRGQQVTLRCSSQSGHNTVSWYQQALGQGPQFIFQYYREEENGRGNFPPRFSGLQFPNYSSELNVNALELDDSALYLCASSSSGRRTGELFFGEGSRLTVL.

The chain joins TRBV27 to TRBJ1-2, with D maybe TRBD1 (5 bases). CDR1 and CDR2 from the germline V gene are MNHEY and SMNVEV (reference sequence). Trimming shortened V by 3 bases and J by 8 bases, and 16 bases separated the two germline ends. CDR3 length: 14 amino acids. The CDR3 loop reads CASSLSRGYRGYTF. Written as DNA, the CDR3 is TGTGCCAGCAGTTTGAGTAGGGGTTACAGGGGCTACACCTTC.

At least ten counts were recorded for this clonotype. This chain joins TRBV2 and TRBJ1-2, with no clear D. Germline assignment: CDR1 SNHLY and CDR2 FYNNEI. The CDR3 spans 13 residues. Trimming pared 2 bases from V and 3 bases from J, leaving 7 bases between. CDR3 region: CASSETKDYGYTF. CDR3 DNA sequence: TGTGCCAGCAGTGAAACGAAGGACTATGGCTACACCTTC.

This clonotype occurred many times. Its ends do not fully match the called genes, so a read error is possible. The gene calls are TRBV5-1 and TRBJ1-1; D uncertain. The CDR3 loop spans 13 amino acids. Looked up from germline, CDR1 is SGHRS and CDR2 is YFSETQ. The DNA for the CDR3 is TGTGCCAGCAGCTTATGGGGGAACACTGAAGCTTTCTTT. It is translated as CASSLWGNTEAFF. Together with reference TRBV5-1 and TRBJ1-1, the CDR3 gives the full variable domain: KAGVTQTPRYLIKTRGQQVTLSCSPISGHRSVSWYQQTPGQGLQFLFEYFSETQRNKGNFPGRFSGRQFSNSRSEMNVSTLELGDSALYLCASSLWGNTEAFFGQGTRLTVV.

J is TRBJ2-7 and V is TRBV4-1, with 11 bases matching TRBD2. This CDR3 contains 16 residues. In germline, CDR1 is MGHRA, CDR2 YSYEKL. The ends lost 6 bases at V and 6 bases at J; junction bases unmatched: 13. CDR3 DNA: TGCGCCAGCAGTGAAATAGCGGGAGGGCCGTATTTCGAGCAGTACTTC. Residues: CASSEIAGGPYFEQYF.

In this sample, this clonotype turned up many times. This chain uses TRBV20-1 with TRBJ2-7; TRBD2 aligns across 11 bases. The CDR3 extends over 14 amino acids. The J segment lost 3 bases and the V segment lost 3 bases, leaving 4 bases of the junction unmatched. In germline, CDR1 is DFQATT, CDR2 SNEGSKA (reference sequence). This chain's CDR3 is CSARSGTSGYEQYF. The CDR3 region has the DNA TGCAGTGCTAGGTCCGGGACTAGCGGCTACGAGCAGTACTTC.

V gene TRBV11-2 combines with J gene TRBJ1-4; 7 positions agree with TRBD1. Per germline, CDR1 SGHAT and CDR2 FQNNGV. The CDR3 covers 15 residues. J lost 6 bases, V lost 5 bases, and 9 bases had no gene match. The CDR3 bases are TGTGCCAGCAGCCGAGTCTCAGGGGGGGATGAAAAACTGTTTTTT. Translated: CASSRVSGGDEKLFF.

Comments on this clonotype: This could be a read error, since a much larger clone is one nucleotide away. The genes are TRBV11-3 and TRBJ2-2; maybe TRBD1 (6 bases). Between the trimmed V and J ends, which lost 7 bases and 5 bases, there was a span of 14 bases. Germline V gene sequence: CDR1 SGHNT, CDR2 YENEEA. The CDR3 runs to 14 residues. The CDR3 sequence is CASIPNQGTGELFF. Written as DNA, the CDR3 is TGTGCCAGCATTCCTAACCAGGGGACCGGGGAGCTGTTTTTT.

This chain uses TRBV4-2 with TRBJ2-7; 11 nucleotides line up with TRBD2. V dropped 0 bases and J dropped 3; count of bases not matched to a gene: 4. The CDR3 has 16 amino acids. CDR1 is LGHNA, CDR2 YNFKEQ, per germline. CDR3 amino acids: CASSQDLLAGDYEQYF. The CDR3 DNA reads TGTGCCAGCAGCCAAGATCTACTAGCGGGAGACTACGAGCAGTACTTC.

This clonotype came up many times. The genes are TRBV7-6 and TRBJ1-2, with a tentative D call TRBD1 (5 bases). The CDR3 spans 14 residues. V was cut by 5 bases and J by 1 base, with 11 bases left in between. Germline CDR1 and CDR2: SGHVS and FNYEAQ. The CDR3 DNA sequence: TGTGCCAGCAGCCGCGGGACGGGTAACTATGGCTACACCTTC. Protein sequence: CASSRGTGNYGYTF. The full variable domain, rest sourced from reference TRBV7-6 and TRBJ1-2, is GAGVSQSPRYKVTKRGQDVALRCDPISGHVSLYWYRQALGQGPEFLTYFNYEAQQDKSGLPNDRFSAERPEGSISTLTIQRTEQRDSAMYRCASSRGTGNYGYTFGSGTRLTVV.

This clonotype showed up many times. The CDR3 here is CASSPRGRYNEQFF. CDR3 in DNA: TGTGCCAGCAGCCCACGGGGACGGTACAATGAGCAGTTCTTC. The chain is built from TRBV12-3 or TRBV12-4 and TRBJ2-1; D is possibly TRBD1 or TRBD2 (5 bases each). The length of the CDR3 is 14 residues. Trimming removed 6 bases at V and 4 bases at J, with 13 bases between.

The chain combines TRBV25-1 with TRBJ1-2, with D possibly TRBD1 on 5 matching bases. From germline, CDR1 is MGHDK and CDR2 SYGVNS. Trimming removed 4 bases from V and 6 bases from J, with 9 bases in between. This CDR3 comprises 12 residues. The CDR3 DNA is TGTGCCAGCAGTGCCAGGGACGATGGCTACACCTTC. Translated: CASSARDDGYTF.

This clonotype was counted ten times or more. J is TRBJ2-5 and V is TRBV20-1; tentative D call: TRBD2 (5 bases). V lost 2 bases, J lost 5 bases, and 15 bases lay in between. Germline lookup yields CDR1 DFQATT and CDR2 SNEGSKA (reference sequence). The CDR3 consists of 14 residues. As DNA, the CDR3 is TGCAGTGCTAGATCGGGTAGCGAGGAGGAGACCCAGTACTTC. Protein: CSARSGSEEETQYF.

This clonotype was seen more than once but under ten times. The chain recombines TRBV3-1 with TRBJ1-5; unclear D gene. The germline V gene has CDR1 LGHDT and CDR2 YNNKEL (reference sequence). The CDR3 length is 15 residues. The V and J ends lost 1 base and 9 bases respectively, with 16 bases between them. In nucleotides, the CDR3 is TGTGCCAGCAGCCAAGGGACCGACCGGTCGGCGCCCCAGCATTTT. This translates into CASSQGTDRSAPQHF.

Ten or more counts support this clonotype. The chain carries TRBV12-3 or TRBV12-4 and TRBJ2-7; 7 bases line up with TRBD1. CDR3 size: 13 residues. With 7 bases clipped from V and 5 bases from J, the junction kept 8 bases outside the gene matches. CDR3 loop: CASIPRGPDEQYF. CDR3 coding DNA: TGTGCCAGCATCCCGAGGGGGCCCGACGAGCAGTACTTC.

This clonotype has at least ten counts. This chain uses TRBV12-3 or TRBV12-4 with TRBJ2-7; a weak D match, TRBD1 (5 bases). Trimming removed 5 bases at V and 5 bases at J, with 13 bases between. The CDR3 runs 13 residues. The CDR3 bases are TGTGCCAGCAGTCCCAGGGTTATCCACGAGCAGTACTTC. Translation: CASSPRVIHEQYF.

This clonotype has at least ten counts. J is TRBJ2-2 and V is TRBV28; D might be TRBD1 (6 bases). CDR1 is MDHEN and CDR2 is SYDVKM in the germline V gene. Trimming took off 6 bases at V and 6 bases at J, with 14 bases between the two ends. The CDR3 length is 14 residues. CDR3 sequence (DNA): TGTGCCAGCAGCCAGAACAGGGTTGCCGGGGAGCTGTTTTTT. Translating it yields CASSQNRVAGELFF.

This clonotype was detected many times. The rearrangement uses TRBV14 and TRBJ1-1; possible D gene TRBD1, 6 bases. Germline V CDR1 and CDR2: SGHDN, FVKESK. The CDR3 is 15 residues long. V was trimmed by 1 base and J by 0 bases, leaving 9 bases between them. DNA for the CDR3: TGTGCCAGCAGCCAAGGGGCAGGGGTGAACACTGAAGCTTTCTTT. Its protein product is CASSQGAGVNTEAFF. The entire variable domain, with the rest obtained from reference TRBV14 and TRBJ1-1, is as follows: EAGVTQFPSHSVIEKGQTVTLRCDPISGHDNLYWYRRVMGKEIKFLLHFVKESKQDESGMPNNRFLAERTGGTYSTLKVQPAELEDSGVYFCASSQGAGVNTEAFFGQGTRLTVV.

The V gene is TRBV6-1, the J gene TRBJ2-7, with TRBD2 as a possible D gene (6 bases). V was pared by 7 bases and J by 2 bases, with 27 bases between. From germline, CDR1 is MNHNS and CDR2 SASEGT. This CDR3 has 18 amino acids. CDR3 DNA sequence: TGTGCCAGCACCGACTGGCTAGTGGAGGGAAAAAACGCCTACGAGCAGTACTTC. Translation: CASTDWLVEGKNAYEQYF.

This clonotype was found once. A much larger clone is a single base away; this may be a read error. The chain employs TRBV11-1 and TRBJ2-3, with TRBD2 identical over 8 bases. The CDR3 totals 16 residues. V was clipped by 2 bases and J by 6 bases; unmatched bases: 10. Germline-derived CDR1 and CDR2 are SGHAT and FQDESV (reference sequence). The CDR3 loop reads CASSLRTSRSRDTQYF. The CDR3 coding sequence is TGTGCCAGCAGCTTAAGGACTAGCCGGAGTCGTGATACGCAGTATTTT.

This chain connects TRBV2 to TRBJ2-5; D gene ambiguous. Trimming took 10 bases from V and 4 from J, leaving 13 bases between them. Germline loops: CDR1 SNHLY, CDR2 FYNNEI. CDR3 length: 12 residues. The DNA for the CDR3 is TGTGCCACGAACTCGCCACGAGAGACCCAGTACTTC. Amino acids: CATNSPRETQYF.

This clonotype was detected a few times. The rearrangement links TRBV24-1 to TRBJ2-5; no clear D gene. The CDR3 has 16 residues. Germline V gives CDR1 KGHDR, CDR2 SFDVKD. The V end lost 3 bases, the J end lost 2 bases, and 15 bases lay between the germline ends. CDR3 sequence reads: CATSDPRQPPQETQYF. CDR3 DNA: TGTGCCACCAGTGATCCAAGGCAGCCTCCTCAAGAGACCCAGTACTTC.

The chain couples TRBV28 to TRBJ1-2, with D perhaps TRBD1 (6 bases). The CDR3 sequence is 14 residues long. In germline, CDR1 is MDHEN, CDR2 SYDVKM. The V end was cut by 10 bases, the J end by 1 base, with 16 bases between. For the CDR3, the DNA is TGTGCCACCGCCCCCGGGACAAATAACTATGGCTACACCTTC. The encoded protein is CATAPGTNNYGYTF.